The rows below give T cell receptor beta chains drawn from one sample of a study of blood T cell repertoires in COVID-19. Profiling relied on immunoSEQ multiplex PCR, and the TCRdb table lists in-frame clones only, not all of them. Of fewer than 300,000 clones in the sample, 86% were seen once. Source material: peripheral blood. All receptors come from a woman in her 30s with COVID-19, enrolled during active disease. Each CDR3 is given with its conserved first and last residue. The D gene is left open where the match is weak. The size entry is marked missing in some rows and otherwise reads once, few, many or a size class.

j_call: TRBJ2-5; v_call: TRBV5-4; clone_size: .; d_call: TRBD2; cdr3_aa: CASSASGEETQYF; cdr3_nt: TGTGCCAGCAGCGCAAGCGGGGAAGAGACCCAGTACTTC
j_call: TRBJ2-5; v_call: TRBV11-2; clone_size: .; d_call: .; cdr3_aa: CASSLARGRPRIQETQYF; cdr3_nt: TGTGCCAGCAGCTTAGCCCGTGGGAGGCCCCGGATCCAAGAGACCCAGTACTTC
j_call: TRBJ1-3; v_call: TRBV11-3; clone_size: .; d_call: TRBD1; cdr3_aa: CASSGVPGQDLNTIYF; cdr3_nt: TGTGCCAGCAGCGGGGTGCCGGGACAGGATTTGAACACCATATATTTT
j_call: TRBJ1-5; v_call: TRBV3-1/TRBV3-2; clone_size: .; d_call: TRBD1; cdr3_aa: CASSPGQGHQPQHF; cdr3_nt: TGTGCCAGCAGCCCGGGACAGGGACATCAGCCCCAGCATTTT
j_call: TRBJ2-5; v_call: TRBV6-5; clone_size: .; d_call: .; cdr3_aa: CASRVGEKETQYF; cdr3_nt: TGTGCCAGCCGGGTCGGGGAAAAAGAGACCCAGTACTTC
j_call: TRBJ1-6; v_call: TRBV30; clone_size: .; d_call: .; cdr3_aa: CAWSAQGGGYNSPLHF; cdr3_nt: TGTGCCTGGAGTGCCCAGGGAGGAGGGTATAATTCACCCCTCCACTTT
j_call: TRBJ2-7; v_call: TRBV10-1; clone_size: .; d_call: TRBD1; cdr3_aa: CASSDSGTGGFEQYF; cdr3_nt: TGCGCCAGCAGTGACTCCGGGACAGGGGGATTCGAGCAGTACTTC
j_call: TRBJ2-7; v_call: TRBV7-2; clone_size: .; d_call: TRBD1; cdr3_aa: CASSSWTGATYEQYF; cdr3_nt: TGTGCCAGCAGCTCCTGGACAGGGGCCACCTACGAGCAGTACTTC
j_call: TRBJ2-3; v_call: TRBV11-2; clone_size: .; d_call: TRBD2; cdr3_aa: CASSLGLAEAVTDTQYF; cdr3_nt: TGTGCCAGCAGCTTAGGACTAGCGGAGGCTGTCACAGATACGCAGTATTTT
j_call: TRBJ1-5; v_call: TRBV6-6; clone_size: .; d_call: .; cdr3_aa: CASSYGGFQPQHF; cdr3_nt: TGTGCCAGCAGTTACGGGGGCTTTCAGCCCCAGCATTTT
j_call: TRBJ1-2; v_call: TRBV19; clone_size: .; d_call: .; cdr3_aa: CASKETQGMDYGYTF; cdr3_nt: TGTGCCAGTAAGGAGACCCAGGGCATGGACTATGGCTACACCTTC
j_call: TRBJ2-2; v_call: TRBV19; clone_size: .; d_call: TRBD1; cdr3_aa: CASSIGPRRDRGFGELFF; cdr3_nt: TGTGCCAGTAGTATCGGGCCCCGTAGGGACAGGGGGTTCGGGGAGCTGTTTTTT
j_call: TRBJ1-2; v_call: TRBV10-3; clone_size: .; d_call: .; cdr3_aa: CAISERETSPSYGYTF; cdr3_nt: TGTGCCATCAGTGAGAGGGAGACCTCCCCCTCCTATGGCTACACCTTC
j_call: TRBJ1-1; v_call: TRBV7-8; clone_size: .; d_call: .; cdr3_aa: CASGRWGVRNTEAFF; cdr3_nt: TGTGCCAGCGGTCGATGGGGCGTTCGGAACACTGAAGCTTTCTTT
j_call: TRBJ2-7; v_call: TRBV28; clone_size: .; d_call: .; cdr3_aa: CASTAPGLNAYEQYF; cdr3_nt: TGTGCCAGCACCGCTCCCGGACTGAATGCCTACGAGCAGTACTTC
j_call: TRBJ1-1; v_call: TRBV27; clone_size: .; d_call: TRBD1; cdr3_aa: CASSLRGLRTEAFF; cdr3_nt: TGTGCCAGCAGTTTGAGGGGGCTGCGGACTGAAGCTTTCTTT
j_call: TRBJ2-5; v_call: TRBV7-9; clone_size: .; d_call: TRBD1; cdr3_aa: CASSLGTGHRETQYF; cdr3_nt: TGTGCCAGCAGCTTAGGGACAGGTCATCGGGAGACCCAGTACTTC
j_call: TRBJ1-5; v_call: TRBV18; clone_size: few; d_call: TRBD1; cdr3_aa: CASSPMSGGVGNQPQHF; cdr3_nt: TGTGCCAGCTCACCGATGTCAGGGGGCGTGGGCAATCAGCCCCAGCATTTT
j_call: TRBJ2-1; v_call: TRBV15; clone_size: .; d_call: TRBD2; cdr3_aa: CATFLERGSYNEQFF; cdr3_nt: TGTGCCACCTTTCTGGAGCGGGGGTCCTACAATGAGCAGTTCTTC
j_call: TRBJ1-5; v_call: TRBV7-8; clone_size: .; d_call: TRBD1; cdr3_aa: CASSLSRGRYGNQPQHF; cdr3_nt: TGTGCCAGCAGCTTATCCAGGGGGAGGTATGGCAATCAGCCCCAGCATTTT
j_call: TRBJ2-3; v_call: TRBV9; clone_size: .; d_call: TRBD1; cdr3_aa: CASSTPTRDSGPDTQYF; cdr3_nt: TGTGCCAGCAGCACCCCGACTCGGGACAGTGGCCCAGATACGCAGTATTTT
j_call: TRBJ1-2; v_call: TRBV10-2; clone_size: .; d_call: .; cdr3_aa: CASSESAGNYGYTF; cdr3_nt: TGCGCCAGCAGTGAGTCGGCAGGGAACTATGGCTACACCTTC
j_call: TRBJ1-4; v_call: TRBV15; clone_size: .; d_call: .; cdr3_aa: CATSREGGRSVEKLFF; cdr3_nt: TGTGCCACCAGCAGAGAGGGGGGGAGGTCGGTTGAAAAACTGTTTTTT
j_call: TRBJ1-1; v_call: TRBV5-8; clone_size: .; d_call: TRBD1; cdr3_aa: CASSFVRIQQGKAFF; cdr3_nt: TGTGCCAGCAGCTTCGTCCGGATACAACAGGGGAAGGCTTTCTTT
j_call: TRBJ2-7; v_call: TRBV6-5; clone_size: .; d_call: .; cdr3_aa: CASRSQDGGTYEQYF; cdr3_nt: TGTGCCAGCCGATCACAGGATGGTGGAACCTACGAGCAGTACTTC
j_call: TRBJ2-7; v_call: TRBV6-5; clone_size: few; d_call: TRBD2; cdr3_aa: CASTTGGAGTYEQYF; cdr3_nt: TGTGCCAGCACCACCGGTGGAGCGGGGACCTACGAGCAGTACTTC
j_call: TRBJ2-7; v_call: TRBV10-2; clone_size: .; d_call: .; cdr3_aa: CASSGTGGYEQYF; cdr3_nt: TGCGCCAGCAGTGGAACAGGCGGATACGAGCAGTACTTC
j_call: TRBJ2-3; v_call: TRBV5-4; clone_size: once; d_call: .; cdr3_aa: CASRPRGATDTQYF; cdr3_nt: TGTGCCAGCAGACCACGGGGGGCCACAGATACGCAGTATTTT
j_call: TRBJ1-4; v_call: TRBV5-1; clone_size: .; d_call: TRBD1; cdr3_aa: CASSLGQGAEKLFF; cdr3_nt: TGCGCCAGCAGCTTAGGACAGGGGGCTGAAAAACTGTTTTTT
j_call: TRBJ2-7; v_call: TRBV13; clone_size: .; d_call: TRBD1; cdr3_aa: CASSWAGTGDYEQYF; cdr3_nt: TGTGCCAGCAGTTGGGCCGGGACAGGGGACTACGAGCAGTACTTC
j_call: TRBJ2-5; v_call: TRBV1; clone_size: once; d_call: .; cdr3_aa: CTSSHSGAGGQKTQYF; cdr3_nt: TGCACCAGCAGCCATTCGGGGGCGGGGGGGCAAAAGACCCAGTACTTC
j_call: TRBJ2-2; v_call: TRBV2; clone_size: .; d_call: TRBD2; cdr3_aa: CASKASGVSWELFF; cdr3_nt: TGTGCCAGCAAGGCTAGCGGGGTGTCCTGGGAGCTGTTTTTT
j_call: TRBJ1-5; v_call: TRBV6-5; clone_size: .; d_call: TRBD1; cdr3_aa: CASQGAGQPQHF; cdr3_nt: TGTGCCAGCCAGGGGGCTGGTCAGCCCCAGCATTTT
j_call: TRBJ1-3; v_call: TRBV18; clone_size: .; d_call: .; cdr3_aa: CASSLGQSSGNTIYF; cdr3_nt: TGTGCCAGCTCACTCGGACAGAGCTCTGGAAACACCATATATTTT